The 28 T cell receptor beta chains reported below all come from one sample, sequenced in a study of cytomegalovirus exposure and HLA in healthy donors (dated by TCRdb to 2017 to 2019). The library relied on the immunoSEQ multiplex PCR assay. For the multiplex PCR, a mixture combining 60 forward primers for TCR Vbeta segments and 13 reverse primers for TCR Jbeta segments was used. TCRdb limited this immuneACCESS table to in-frame rearrangements with V and J called. A share of clones is missing; checked studies link under half to unresolved V genes, and the rest is unexplained. Within this sample are 85,000 to 130,000 clones, with about three quarters of them counted one time only. The leading ten clones occupy roughly 0.79% of the sample. Sequencing was done on a sample of PBMCs. The receptors were gathered from a boy between 10 and 17 years old in good health and CMV-seronegative.

The rearrangement links TRBV2 to TRBJ2-4; tentatively, D is TRBD2 (6 bases). Trimming pared 1 base from V and 8 bases from J, leaving 12 bases between. CDR1 SNHLY and CDR2 FYNNEI come from the germline V gene. The CDR3 extends over 14 amino acids. CDR3 bases: TGTGCCAGCAGTGAAGACGGTGGAGGGGACATTCAGTACTTC. Protein sequence: CASSEDGGGDIQYF. The whole variable domain, filled in from reference TRBV2 and TRBJ2-4, reads EPEVTQTPSHQVTQMGQEVILRCVPISNHLYFYWYRQILGQKVEFLVSFYNNEISEKSEIFDDQFSVERPDGSNFTLKIRSTKLEDSAMYFCASSEDGGGDIQYFGAGTRLSVL.

This clone showed up just a few times. The gene calls are TRBV7-8 and TRBJ1-1, with D uncertain. In germline, CDR1 is SGHVS, CDR2 FQNEAQ. The V end was cut by 0 bases, the J end by 5 bases, with 13 bases between. CDR3 length: 15 residues. The CDR3 is CASSLAPGLGTEAFF. The CDR3 region has the DNA TGTGCCAGCAGCTTAGCGCCGGGGTTGGGAACTGAAGCTTTCTTT. Full variable domain (remainder filled in from reference TRBV7-8 and TRBJ1-1): GAGVSQSPRYKVAKRGQDVALRCDPISGHVSLFWYQQALGQGPEFLTYFQNEAQLDKSGLPSDRFFAERPEGSVSTLKIQRTQQEDSAVYLCASSLAPGLGTEAFFGQGTRLTVV.

The rearrangement links TRBV10-2 to TRBJ2-7, with TRBD1 matching 9 bases. V lost 7 bases to trimming and J lost 3 bases; unmatched junction nucleotides: 10. There are 15 residues in the CDR3. Germline CDR1 WSHSY, CDR2 SAAADI. DNA for the CDR3: TGCGCCAGCACCTCGCCCGGGACAGGGTTCTACGAGCAGTACTTC. This translates into CASTSPGTGFYEQYF.

The V call is TRBV5-6, the J call TRBJ2-7; 10 positions agree with TRBD2. The CDR3 is 15 residues long. Germline V gene sequence: CDR1 SGHDT, CDR2 YYEEEE. V lost 2 bases to trimming and J lost 2 bases; unmatched junction nucleotides: 4. The CDR3 DNA reads as TGTGCCAGCAGCTTACGACTAGCGGGCACCTACGAGCAGTACTTC. Translation: CASSLRLAGTYEQYF.

The gene calls are TRBV5-5 and TRBJ1-2; 7 nucleotides agree with TRBD1. CDR1 is SGHKS, CDR2 YYEKEE, per germline (reference sequence). The junction had 13 bases not matched to a gene; V was cut back by 1 base and J by 4 bases. CDR3 length: 17 residues. CDR3 in DNA: TGTGCCAGCAGCTTGAGCTCCGCGACAGGGTTCATCTATGGCTACACCTTC. Its protein is CASSLSSATGFIYGYTF.

The chain employs TRBV5-1 and TRBJ1-1, with TRBD1 matching 9 bases. After removal of 4 bases from V and 0 bases from J, the junction contained 4 bases not matched to a gene. CDR3 size: 15 residues. From germline, CDR1 is SGHRS and CDR2 YFSETQ. The CDR3 DNA is TGCGCCAGCAGCCTTGGACAGGGGTTGAACACTGAAGCTTTCTTT. Residues: CASSLGQGLNTEAFF.

The J gene is TRBJ1-2, the V gene TRBV27; no clear D gene. The CDR3 totals 14 residues. V lost 4 bases to trimming and J lost 6 bases, with 15 bases between them. CDR1 and CDR2 (germline): MNHEY, SMNVEV (reference sequence). The CDR3 spells CASSSLGFPDGYTF. In DNA form, the CDR3 reads TGTGCCAGCAGTTCCTTGGGCTTCCCCGATGGCTACACCTTC.

The V gene is TRBV7-3, the J gene TRBJ2-3; the match to TRBD1 covers 7 bases. Per germline, CDR1 SGHTA and CDR2 FQGTGA. The CDR3 consists of 13 residues. Trimming cost V 4 bases and J 5 bases; bases outside gene matches: 3. CDR3 region: CASSSYRGDTQYF. In nucleotides, the CDR3 is TGTGCCAGCAGCTCATACAGGGGAGATACGCAGTATTTT.

For the CDR3, the DNA is TGTGCCACTGTTACGGACAGGGGGCTTTATGGCTACACCTTC. Amino acid sequence: CATVTDRGLYGYTF. The V call is TRBV28, the J call TRBJ1-2; TRBD1 matches 11 bases. CDR3 length: 14 residues. J was trimmed by 5 bases and V by 10 bases; bases with no gene match: 9. Germline CDR1 and CDR2: MDHEN and SYDVKM.

V and J are TRBV30 and TRBJ2-2; TRBD2 matches at 9 bases. The CDR3 has 18 amino acids. V trimming: 1 base; J trimming: 5 bases; junction bases outside the gene matches: 14. Germline lookup yields CDR1 GTSNPN and CDR2 SVGIG (reference sequence). CDR3 sequence: CAWSGARGGRALTGELFF. The CDR3 nucleotides are TGTGCCTGGAGTGGCGCTAGGGGCGGGAGGGCCTTAACCGGGGAGCTGTTTTTT.

Details on this clone: Other DNA sequences of this sample code for an identical CDR3. The genes are TRBV5-1 and TRBJ1-1; D ambiguous. In germline, CDR1 is SGHRS, CDR2 YFSETQ. There are 13 residues in the CDR3. The germline V and J ends were trimmed by 0 bases and 1 base, with 4 bases remaining between them. In DNA form, the CDR3 reads TGCGCCAGCAGCTTGGCGGGGAACACTGAAGCTTTCTTT. Amino acids: CASSLAGNTEAFF.

The CDR3 coding sequence is TGTGCCAGCAGTTACGGGACTAGCGGGGGGAACGAGCAGTACTTC. It specifies CASSYGTSGGNEQYF. The chain carries TRBV6-6 and TRBJ2-7, with TRBD2 identical over 15 bases. This CDR3 has 15 amino acids. After removal of 2 bases from V and 5 bases from J, the junction contained 1 base not matched to a gene. The germline V gene has CDR1 MNHNY and CDR2 SVGAGI (reference sequence).

This chain links TRBV6-1 with TRBJ1-5; 7 bases match TRBD1. The CDR3 extends over 19 amino acids. Losses at the gene ends were 3 bases for V and 0 bases for J; bases not matched to a gene: 14. Per germline, CDR1 MNHNS and CDR2 SASEGT. The CDR3 DNA reads TGTGCCAGCAGTGATTCCTGGGACAGCAAGTTCGATAGCAATCAGCCCCAGCATTTT. This gives the protein CASSDSWDSKFDSNQPQHF.

The rearrangement joins TRBV5-6 to TRBJ2-1; a weak D match, TRBD2 (5 bases). Germline lookup yields CDR1 SGHDT and CDR2 YYEEEE. The CDR3 has 16 amino acids. The V end was cut by 4 bases, the J end by 5 bases, with 19 bases between. In DNA form, the CDR3 reads TGTGCCAGCAGCCCCCAGGCGGGTCGCTATCACAATGAGCAGTTCTTC. Translation gives CASSPQAGRYHNEQFF. Based on the CDR3 plus reference TRBV5-6 and TRBJ2-1, the full variable domain is DAGVTQSPTHLIKTRGQQVTLRCSPKSGHDTVSWYQQALGQGPQFIFQYYEEEERQRGNFPDRFSGHQFPNYSSELNVNALLLGDSALYLCASSPQAGRYHNEQFFGPGTRLTVL.

This clone was counted many times. This rearrangement joins TRBV5-1 to TRBJ1-1; possibly TRBD1 for D (6 bases). The CDR3 is 14 residues long. The V end lost 1 base, the J end lost 6 bases, and 13 bases lay between the germline ends. The germline gives CDR1 SGHRS, CDR2 YFSETQ. CDR3 region: CASSLKIQGAEAFF. The CDR3 nucleotides read TGCGCCAGCAGCTTGAAAATACAGGGAGCTGAAGCTTTCTTT. Complete variable domain (other parts from reference TRBV5-1 and TRBJ1-1): KAGVTQTPRYLIKTRGQQVTLSCSPISGHRSVSWYQQTPGQGLQFLFEYFSETQRNKGNFPGRFSGRQFSNSRSEMNVSTLELGDSALYLCASSLKIQGAEAFFGQGTRLTVV.

This clone occurred a few times. The chain employs TRBV30 and TRBJ1-1; D remains ambiguous. V gave up 5 bases and J gave up 5 bases, with 9 bases separating them. The germline gives CDR1 GTSNPN, CDR2 SVGIG (reference sequence). CDR3 length: 11 residues. CDR3 nucleotide sequence: TGTGCCTGGGGAAGAGGTACTGAAGCTTTCTTT. Protein sequence: CAWGRGTEAFF.

The genes are TRBV5-1 and TRBJ1-1, with TRBD1 matching 7 bases. The V and J ends lost 1 base and 5 bases, in that order; junction bases with no gene match: 5. The CDR3 spans 14 residues. Germline-derived CDR1 and CDR2 are SGHRS and YFSETQ. The CDR3 DNA sequence: TGCGCCAGCAGCTTGTACCCGGGACAGACTGAAGCTTTCTTT. Protein product: CASSLYPGQTEAFF.

J is TRBJ2-1 and V is TRBV2; TRBD1 might be the D (5 bases). There are 16 residues in the CDR3. Trimming removed 1 base at V and 3 bases at J, with 13 bases between. Germline V CDR1 and CDR2: SNHLY, FYNNEI. The CDR3 sequence: CASSEGGSVLYNEQFF. DNA for the CDR3: TGTGCCAGCAGTGAAGGGGGCAGCGTCCTCTACAATGAGCAGTTCTTC.

V and J are TRBV9 and TRBJ2-3, with 8 bases fitting TRBD2. From germline, CDR1 is SGDLS and CDR2 YYNGEE. The CDR3 length is 15 residues. V lost 4 bases and J lost 3; bases outside the gene matches: 7. CDR3 residues: CASSPSGSVTDTQYF. CDR3 bases: TGTGCCAGCAGCCCCAGCGGGAGTGTGACAGATACGCAGTATTTT.

The chain carries TRBV27 and TRBJ1-2; weak D call: TRBD1 (5 bases). With 6 bases removed from V and 4 bases from J, the gap between germline ends came to 18 bases. The CDR3 length is 15 residues. CDR1 and CDR2 (germline): MNHEY, SMNVEV (reference sequence). This chain's CDR3 is CASRRQARDSYGYTF. The CDR3 coding sequence is TGTGCCAGCAGGAGACAAGCCAGGGATAGCTATGGCTACACCTTC.

This clone appeared once. This chain connects TRBV6-5 to TRBJ2-7; maybe TRBD1 (6 bases). Trimming removed 0 bases from V and 4 bases from J, with 10 bases in between. From germline, CDR1 is MNHEY and CDR2 SVGAGI. CDR3 size: 14 residues. CDR3 protein: CASSYSTQGYEQYF. In nucleotides, the CDR3 is TGTGCCAGCAGTTACTCGACACAGGGTTACGAGCAGTACTTC.

The V gene is TRBV5-8, the J gene TRBJ2-3; possible D gene TRBD1, 6 bases. Germline V gene lookup returns CDR1 SGHTS and CDR2 YDEGEE. This CDR3 is built from 14 residues. Trimming took 2 bases from V and 5 from J, leaving 12 bases between them. The CDR3, as DNA: TGTGCCAGCAGCTTCGGCTCACAGGGAGATACGCAGTATTTT. It codes for CASSFGSQGDTQYF.

This clone was seen once. The V and J genes are TRBV15 and TRBJ2-1; D perhaps matches TRBD1 (5 bases). Germline V gene lookup returns CDR1 LNHNV and CDR2 YYDKDF (reference sequence). CDR3 length equals 12 residues. V was cut by 2 bases and J by 6 bases, with 5 bases left in between. CDR3 protein: CATSRQGNEQFF. As DNA, the CDR3 is TGTGCCACCAGCAGACAGGGCAATGAGCAGTTCTTC.

J is TRBJ1-2 and V is TRBV6-1; no reliable D call. V dropped 0 bases and J dropped 4 bases, with 12 bases sitting between them. Per germline, CDR1 MNHNS and CDR2 SASEGT. This CDR3 comprises 15 residues. In nucleotides, the CDR3 is TGTGCCAGCAGTGAAGCGCTTCACATCCGCTATGGCTACACCTTC. Its protein is CASSEALHIRYGYTF.

The chain recombines TRBV6-1 with TRBJ2-7; D unclear. Trimming stripped 5 bases from V and 4 bases from J, with 6 bases between. The germline V gene encodes CDR1 MNHNS and CDR2 SASEGT. This CDR3 region has 11 residues. The CDR3 loop is CASSFTYEQYF. CDR3 nucleotides: TGTGCCAGCAGTTTTACTTACGAGCAGTACTTC.

The rearrangement links TRBV7-9 to TRBJ2-7, with D perhaps matching TRBD2 (6 bases). Germline lookup yields CDR1 SEHNR and CDR2 FQNEAQ (reference sequence). Between the trimmed V and J ends, which lost 1 base and 3 bases, there was a span of 10 bases. This CDR3 contains 14 residues. The CDR3 nucleotides read TGTGCCAGCAGCTTAGTCGGGGGTCTCTACGAGCAGTACTTC. Encoded protein: CASSLVGGLYEQYF.

The rearrangement joins TRBV5-4 to TRBJ2-7, with 7 bases aligning to TRBD2. CDR3 length equals 15 residues. The trim removed 4 bases at V and 2 bases at J, leaving 9 bases unmatched. Looked up from germline, CDR1 is SGHNT and CDR2 is YYREEE (reference sequence). Here the CDR3 reads CASSAGRGVAYEQYF. CDR3 sequence (DNA): TGTGCCAGCAGCGCCGGTCGGGGGGTGGCCTACGAGCAGTACTTC.

This clone was seen a few times. The chain couples TRBV11-3 to TRBJ1-3; D remains unclear. Trimming shortened V by 1 base and J by 0 bases, and 7 bases separated the two germline ends. Germline assignment: CDR1 SGHNT and CDR2 YENEEA. The CDR3 contains 15 residues. CDR3 bases: TGTGCCAGCAGCTTAGGGGCCGTCTCTGGAAACACCATATATTTT. The encoded protein is CASSLGAVSGNTIYF.